What follows are 8 T cell receptor beta chains derived from one specimen sequenced in a study of PD-1 blockade in mismatch repair-deficient tumors. The table came from immunoSEQ multiplex PCR; TCRdb's copy has only in-frame clones and leaves some out. The sample holds fewer than 100,000 clones, approximately 81% seen once. Sequenced material: peripheral blood, taken 12 weeks after starting pembrolizumab. The source of these receptors is an adult with mismatch repair-deficient cancer.

V and J are TRBV5-1 and TRBJ2-3; 8 nucleotides align to TRBD2. The CDR3 runs 17 residues. The germline V gene encodes CDR1 SGHRS and CDR2 YFSETQ. V shed 1 base, J shed 3 bases, and the junction held 10 bases outside the gene matches. The CDR3 region has the DNA TGCGCCAGCAGCTTGACCTCACTAGCGGTTAAGACAGATACGCAGTATTTT. This translates into CASSLTSLAVKTDTQYF.

This sequence joins TRBV5-1 and TRBJ2-3; D is unclear. The CDR3 extends over 16 amino acids. The V end was cut by 3 bases, the J end by 8 bases, with 22 bases between. In germline, CDR1 is SGHRS, CDR2 YFSETQ. CDR3 loop: CASSSPFSDRRGTQYF. CDR3 nucleotide sequence: TGCGCCAGCAGCTCCCCCTTCAGCGACCGTCGCGGTACGCAGTATTTT. The whole variable domain, remainder taken from reference TRBV5-1 and TRBJ2-3, is KAGVTQTPRYLIKTRGQQVTLSCSPISGHRSVSWYQQTPGQGLQFLFEYFSETQRNKGNFPGRFSGRQFSNSRSEMNVSTLELGDSALYLCASSSPFSDRRGTQYFGPGTRLTVL.

The chain has TRBV15 and TRBJ2-7, with 10 bases fitting TRBD2. CDR1 LNHNV and CDR2 YYDKDF come from the germline V gene (reference sequence). V shed 5 bases and J 2 bases; nucleotides not matched to a gene: 24. The CDR3 is 21 amino acids. The CDR3 sequence is CATSPGWEQVLSGRRTYEQYF. The CDR3 coding sequence is TGTGCCACCAGCCCCGGGTGGGAACAGGTCCTTAGCGGGAGGAGGACCTACGAGCAGTACTTC.

This rearrangement joins TRBV6-1 to TRBJ1-5, with 8 bases lining up with TRBD1. Germline V gene data show CDR1 as MNHNS and CDR2 as SASEGT. V shed 4 bases, J shed 6 bases, and the junction held 8 bases outside the gene matches. CDR3 length equals 15 residues. CDR3: CASSGTGRDIQPQHF. Here the CDR3 DNA reads TGTGCCAGCAGTGGGACAGGGAGGGATATTCAGCCCCAGCATTTT.

The chain couples TRBV5-6 to TRBJ2-4; D is perhaps TRBD2 (6 bases). V was pared by 4 bases and J by 0 bases, with 11 bases between. From germline, CDR1 is SGHDT and CDR2 YYEEEE. CDR3 length: 15 residues. The CDR3 bases are TGTGCCAGCAGCCTCGGGACTCTAGCCAAAAACATTCAGTACTTC. Translation gives CASSLGTLAKNIQYF. The variable domain in full, with the rest retrieved from reference TRBV5-6 and TRBJ2-4, is DAGVTQSPTHLIKTRGQQVTLRCSPKSGHDTVSWYQQALGQGPQFIFQYYEEEERQRGNFPDRFSGHQFPNYSSELNVNALLLGDSALYLCASSLGTLAKNIQYFGAGTRLSVL.

This CDR3 reads CASSWTGVNQPQHF. Here the CDR3 DNA reads TGTGCCAGCAGTTGGACAGGAGTCAATCAGCCCCAGCATTTT. The chain uses TRBV6-6 and TRBJ1-5; TRBD1 agrees at 7 bases. In germline, CDR1 is MNHNY, CDR2 SVGAGI (reference sequence). The CDR3 is 14 residues long. V lost 4 bases and J lost 3; bases outside the gene matches: 3.

The gene calls are TRBV11-2 and TRBJ2-3, with 8 nucleotides matching TRBD2. Germline V gives CDR1 SGHAT, CDR2 FQNNGV. With V trimmed by 4 bases and J by 4 bases, 7 bases remained unmatched. The CDR3 has 15 amino acids. This CDR3 reads CASSYRGGQADTQYF. The CDR3 nucleotides read TGTGCCAGCAGCTACCGCGGGGGGCAAGCAGATACGCAGTATTTT.

The V call is TRBV25-1, the J call TRBJ1-2; D is ambiguous. CDR1 and CDR2 from the germline V gene are MGHDK and SYGVNS. V was clipped by 7 bases and J by 3 bases, with 12 bases between them. The CDR3 sequence is 13 residues long. As DNA, the CDR3 is TGTGCCAGCACCAAAGGGAGTTACTATGGCTACACCTTC. Translated, it gives CASTKGSYYGYTF.